This TCR beta chain was recovered during a study of T cell responses to AZD1222 COVID-19 vaccine. Broader study findings: Regions 160-218 and 743-854 dominated among vaccine-associated CD4 TCRs spanning spike. In a largely white British group with more females than males, clonal diversity was possibly underestimated. Spike-specific TCR breadth and depth rose after two AZD1222 doses. Reportedly, nearly half the spike-specific TCRs target unmutated variant regions.

The method was immunoSEQ multiplex PCR; TCRdb's version includes in-frame clones alone and lacks a portion of them. Of some 150,000 clones listed, 88% are singletons. In regard to this clone: No antigen is known for it.

Germline values: CDR1 SGHTA, CDR2 FQGNSA. The J segment lost 1 base and the V segment lost 0 bases, leaving 0 bases of the junction unmatched. The CDR3 has 15 residues. The TCR comes from an adult in good health. The chain joins TRBV7-2 to TRBJ1-1; 9 positions match TRBD1. Sequences were derived from peripheral blood, sampled on day 0 of MenACWY control vaccination. CDR3 sequence (DNA): TGTGCCAGCAGCTTAGCGGGACAGGGGAACACTGAAGCTTTCTTT. Translation: CASSLAGQGNTEAFF.